The next 9 T cell receptor beta chains were all read from a single sample in a study of blood T cells in healthy people across ages. Then a second PCR, running roughly 7 to 12 cycles, was carried out with a sample-barcoded 5' primer and a J-beta primer mix. MiXCR, run by TCRdb on the 5' RACE reads, gives a single entry per CDR3 protein. The profile shows hundreds of thousands of distinct CDR3 sequences, more than 25% of them singletons. The material sequenced was blood. All receptors derive from a woman aged 80 or older in good health.

The chain is built from TRBV2 and TRBJ1-1; D gene unclear. Deletions cut 7 bases from V and 2 bases from J, with 14 bases between. CDR3 length: 14 residues. CDR1 is SNHLY and CDR2 is FYNNEI in the germline V gene. The CDR3 coding sequence is TGTGCCAGCATGAGTAACGGGGTTAACACTGAAGCTTTCTTT. Protein product: CASMSNGVNTEAFF. Drawing the rest from reference TRBV2 and TRBJ1-1, the complete variable domain is EPEVTQTPSHQVTQMGQEVILRCVPISNHLYFYWYRQILGQKVEFLVSFYNNEISEKSEIFDDQFSVERPDGSNFTLKIRSTKLEDSAMYFCASMSNGVNTEAFFGQGTRLTVV.

This clonotype was observed a handful of times. This chain connects TRBV6-1 to TRBJ2-7, with D maybe TRBD2 (5 bases). The CDR3 loop spans 12 amino acids. The V end was cut by 3 bases, the J end by 5 bases, with 8 bases between. Germline CDR1 MNHNS, CDR2 SASEGT. CDR3 residues: CASSDGVHEQYF. The CDR3 region has the DNA TGTGCCAGCAGTGACGGGGTTCACGAGCAGTACTTC.

The gene calls are TRBV6-6 and TRBJ1-3, with unresolved D. Trimming shortened V by 6 bases and J by 0 bases, and 12 bases separated the two germline ends. This CDR3 is built from 15 residues. Germline V CDR1 and CDR2: MNHNY, SVGAGI (reference sequence). CDR3 sequence: CASSPGGSSGNTIYF. Here the CDR3 DNA reads TGTGCCAGCAGCCCGGGCGGCAGCTCTGGAAACACCATATATTTT.

At least ten counts were recorded for this clonotype. The rearrangement uses TRBV6-2 or TRBV6-3 and TRBJ1-2; a possible D gene is TRBD1 (5 bases). V was shortened by 6 bases and J by 6 bases, with 8 bases between the two germline ends. This CDR3 has 11 amino acids. CDR1 and CDR2 from the germline V gene are MNHEY and SVGEGT. CDR3 bases: TGTGCCAGCAGAGGGACGGATGGCTACACCTTC. It codes for CASRGTDGYTF.

At least ten counts were recorded for this clonotype. This chain links TRBV14 with TRBJ2-1; 8 bases match TRBD1. Germline values: CDR1 SGHDN, CDR2 FVKESK. This CDR3 has 17 residues. V gave up 0 bases and J gave up 2 bases; unmatched junction bases: 6. Here the CDR3 DNA reads TGTGCCAGCAGCCAAGACTTGGGGACAGGCGCCTACAATGAGCAGTTCTTC. Translation: CASSQDLGTGAYNEQFF.

This clonotype was counted between two and nine times. The chain has TRBV7-9 and TRBJ2-3; 7 positions match TRBD2. The length of the CDR3 is 14 residues. CDR1 and CDR2 from the germline V gene are SEHNR and FQNEAQ (reference sequence). V gave up 6 bases and J gave up 5 bases; unmatched junction bases: 8. CDR3 protein: CASRVGRGGDTQYF. The CDR3 region has the DNA TGTGCCAGCAGGGTAGGGAGGGGTGGAGATACGCAGTATTTT.

This clonotype was counted ten times or more. The rearrangement joins TRBV20-1 to TRBJ2-3; 10 bases line up with TRBD2. The CDR3 consists of 17 residues. Looked up from germline, CDR1 is DFQATT and CDR2 is SNEGSKA (reference sequence). V was pared by 2 bases and J by 0 bases, with 8 bases of the junction left unmatched. The CDR3 here is CSARISSGGPSTDTQYF. The CDR3 DNA follows: TGCAGTGCTAGAATTTCTAGCGGGGGTCCCAGCACAGATACGCAGTATTTT.

This clonotype showed up many times. V and J are TRBV10-3 and TRBJ1-1; D might be TRBD1 (5 bases). Looked up from germline, CDR1 is ENHRY and CDR2 is SYGVKD. The CDR3 is made up of 13 amino acids. Trimming took 10 bases from V and 1 from J, leaving 13 bases between them. The CDR3 protein is CATMITGNTEAFF. CDR3 in DNA: TGTGCCACGATGATTACAGGGAACACTGAAGCTTTCTTT.

This clonotype was observed many times. The chain combines TRBV7-9 with TRBJ2-7, with D maybe TRBD2 (5 bases). Looked up from germline, CDR1 is SEHNR and CDR2 is FQNEAQ (reference sequence). The CDR3 runs 15 residues. V lost 1 base to trimming and J lost 5 bases, with 15 bases between them. CDR3 DNA: TGTGCCAGCAGCTTAGATTCGGGGATGCGGAACGAGCAGTACTTC. Encoded protein: CASSLDSGMRNEQYF.